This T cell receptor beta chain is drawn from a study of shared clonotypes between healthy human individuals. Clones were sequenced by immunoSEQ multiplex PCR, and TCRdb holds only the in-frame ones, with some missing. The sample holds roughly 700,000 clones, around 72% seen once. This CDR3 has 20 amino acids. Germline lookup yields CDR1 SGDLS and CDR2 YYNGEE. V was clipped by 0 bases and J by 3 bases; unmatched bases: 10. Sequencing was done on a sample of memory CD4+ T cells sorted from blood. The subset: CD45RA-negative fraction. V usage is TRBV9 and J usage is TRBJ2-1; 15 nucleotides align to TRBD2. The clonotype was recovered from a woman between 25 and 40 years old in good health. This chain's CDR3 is CASSVGHSGTSGRIYNEQFF. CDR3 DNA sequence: TGTGCCAGCAGCGTAGGTCATTCTGGGACTAGCGGGAGGATCTACAATGAGCAGTTCTTC.